Listed below are T cell receptor beta chains from one sample, sequenced in a study of T cells in Graves' hyperthyroidism and ophthalmopathy. One entry per CDR3 protein results from TCRdb running MiXCR on the multiplex PCR reads. Of roughly 650,000 distinct CDR3 sequences in the sample, 16% were seen once. Sequencing used blood. All receptors come from a woman in her thirties or forties with Graves' ophthalmopathy. Each CDR3 is given with its conserved first and last residue. The order of the fields is V gene, clone size, J gene, D gene, CDR3 DNA, CDR3 protein. A D gene is named only where the DNA matches it firmly. A clone size is listed for some rows: how often the clone was seen (once, few, many), or a class if it is expanded.

v_gene: TRBV27; abundance: few; j_gene: TRBJ2-6; d_gene: -; CDR3nt: TGTGCCAGCAGTTTAAGACAACACTCTGGGGCCAACGTCCTGACTTTC; CDR3aa: CASSLRQHSGANVLTF
v_gene: TRBV20-1; abundance: many; j_gene: TRBJ2-1; d_gene: TRBD2; CDR3nt: TGCAGTGCTAGTCAGGGACTAGCGGGAGTGGGTAATGAGCAGTTCTTC; CDR3aa: CSASQGLAGVGNEQFF
v_gene: TRBV5-1; abundance: few; j_gene: TRBJ2-5; d_gene: TRBD2; CDR3nt: TGCGCCAGCAGCTACGGGACTAGCGGGAGGGAATGGGAAGAGACCCAGTACTTC; CDR3aa: CASSYGTSGREWEETQYF
v_gene: TRBV7-9; abundance: many; j_gene: TRBJ2-2; d_gene: -; CDR3nt: TGTGCCAGCAGCTATACGGAGAGCGGGGAGCTGTTTTTT; CDR3aa: CASSYTESGELFF
v_gene: TRBV6-6; abundance: many; j_gene: TRBJ1-5; d_gene: -; CDR3nt: TGTGCCAGCAGTTACTCGCAGGGGACCAGGCAGCCCCAGCATTTT; CDR3aa: CASSYSQGTRQPQHF
v_gene: TRBV30; abundance: -; j_gene: TRBJ2-2; d_gene: TRBD2; CDR3nt: TGTGCCTGGACCTGGACTAGCGGGAGCTGGTCGGGCGGGGAGCTGTTTTTT; CDR3aa: CAWTWTSGSWSGGELFF
v_gene: TRBV6-1; abundance: -; j_gene: TRBJ2-1; d_gene: TRBD2; CDR3nt: TGTGCCAGCAGCTTTAGCGGGAGGGCTTGGGATGAGCAGTTCTTC; CDR3aa: CASSFSGRAWDEQFF
v_gene: TRBV11-3; abundance: few; j_gene: TRBJ2-5; d_gene: TRBD2; CDR3nt: TGTGCCAGCAGCTTAGATCGGGATACTAGCGCATCTAGGAAAGAGACCCAGTACTTC; CDR3aa: CASSLDRDTSASRKETQYF
v_gene: TRBV20-1; abundance: -; j_gene: TRBJ2-4; d_gene: TRBD2; CDR3nt: TGCAGTGCTCCTACTAGCGGGGGAAAAGATCAAATAGCCAAAAACATTCAGTACTTC; CDR3aa: CSAPTSGGKDQIAKNIQYF
v_gene: TRBV20-1; abundance: few; j_gene: TRBJ2-5; d_gene: -; CDR3nt: TGCAGTGCTAGAGTGCCGGGGATGGAGACCCAGTACTTC; CDR3aa: CSARVPGMETQYF
v_gene: TRBV28; abundance: -; j_gene: TRBJ1-2; d_gene: -; CDR3nt: TGTGCCTCCCGGGGTGCAACAAGGGGACGATACTATGGCTACACCTTC; CDR3aa: CASRGATRGRYYGYTF
v_gene: TRBV5-1; abundance: many; j_gene: TRBJ1-4; d_gene: -; CDR3nt: TGCGCCAGCAGCCCGTGGGGAGATGAAAAACTGTTTTTT; CDR3aa: CASSPWGDEKLFF
v_gene: TRBV27; abundance: many; j_gene: TRBJ2-1; d_gene: -; CDR3nt: TGTGCCAGCAGTTTAAGATGGACTGGCAGGACGAACAATGAGCAGTTCTTC; CDR3aa: CASSLRWTGRTNNEQFF
v_gene: TRBV2; abundance: few; j_gene: TRBJ2-1; d_gene: TRBD2; CDR3nt: TGTGCCAGCAGTCTAGCGGGGGGGCCAGTTGAGCAGTTCTTC; CDR3aa: CASSLAGGPVEQFF
v_gene: TRBV20-1; abundance: few; j_gene: TRBJ1-1; d_gene: TRBD1; CDR3nt: TGCAGTGCTGGACAGGCGGAAGCGGGCACTGAAGCTTTCTTT; CDR3aa: CSAGQAEAGTEAFF
v_gene: TRBV3-1; abundance: many; j_gene: TRBJ1-1; d_gene: TRBD1; CDR3nt: TGTGCCAGCAGCCAAGACCCGACAGGGGGGACTGAAGCTTTCTTT; CDR3aa: CASSQDPTGGTEAFF
v_gene: TRBV19; abundance: -; j_gene: TRBJ1-1; d_gene: -; CDR3nt: TGTGCCAGTAGTATATCGAGGGGCACTGAAGCTTTCTTT; CDR3aa: CASSISRGTEAFF
v_gene: TRBV18; abundance: many; j_gene: TRBJ1-1; d_gene: -; CDR3nt: TGTGCCAGCTCACCCGAGGACACCTTGAACACTGAAGCTTTCTTT; CDR3aa: CASSPEDTLNTEAFF
v_gene: TRBV29-1; abundance: few; j_gene: TRBJ2-6; d_gene: TRBD1; CDR3nt: TGCAGCGTTGAAGGTACAGGGGGAGTCTCTGGGGCCAACGTCCTGACTTTC; CDR3aa: CSVEGTGGVSGANVLTF
v_gene: TRBV7-8; abundance: few; j_gene: TRBJ2-5; d_gene: TRBD2; CDR3nt: TGTGCCAGCACCTGGGGACTAGCGGGAGTGGAGACCCAGTACTTC; CDR3aa: CASTWGLAGVETQYF
v_gene: TRBV5-1; abundance: many; j_gene: TRBJ2-1; d_gene: -; CDR3nt: TGCGCCAGCAGTTATAACTACAATGAGCAGTTCTTC; CDR3aa: CASSYNYNEQFF
v_gene: TRBV3-1; abundance: few; j_gene: TRBJ1-2; d_gene: -; CDR3nt: TGTGCCAGCAGCCAAGGGCGTGAGGGGTACTATGGCTACACCTTC; CDR3aa: CASSQGREGYYGYTF
v_gene: TRBV6-1; abundance: -; j_gene: TRBJ1-6; d_gene: -; CDR3nt: TGTGCCAGCAGCCCAGACCATCGGTCACCCCTCCACTTT; CDR3aa: CASSPDHRSPLHF
v_gene: TRBV6-1; abundance: many; j_gene: TRBJ1-1; d_gene: -; CDR3nt: TGTGCCAGCAGCGAAACCAGAAACACTGAAGCTTTCTTT; CDR3aa: CASSETRNTEAFF
v_gene: TRBV7-3; abundance: -; j_gene: TRBJ2-1; d_gene: TRBD2; CDR3nt: TGTGCCAGCAGCTTGGCCGGGACTAGTTCCTACAATGAGCAGTTCTTC; CDR3aa: CASSLAGTSSYNEQFF
v_gene: TRBV10-3; abundance: few; j_gene: TRBJ2-3; d_gene: TRBD2; CDR3nt: TGTGCCATCAGTGAGTCCTCTAGCGGGGGCACAGATACGCAGTATTTT; CDR3aa: CAISESSSGGTDTQYF
v_gene: TRBV18; abundance: many; j_gene: TRBJ2-1; d_gene: -; CDR3nt: TGTGCCAGCTCATCCGCCGGACAACCCTACAATGAGCAGTTCTTC; CDR3aa: CASSSAGQPYNEQFF